This T cell receptor (beta chain) was identified during a study of T cells after posttransplantation cyclophosphamide. Whole-study results and caveats: TRB clonality was highly associated with recipient CMV seropositivity and reactivation. Skin or GI-infiltrating T cells shared few TRB sequences with blood. Donor-recipient repertoire similarity was low at 1-2 months, rising over year one.

TCRdb keeps only in-frame clones here, not all; method: immunoSEQ multiplex PCR. The sample presents 40,000 to 55,000 clones, none singletons. This related bone marrow graft donor gave peripheral blood on the day of marrow donation. At least ten counts were recorded for this clone. Its antigen remains unidentified. Germline assignment: CDR1 SGHKS and CDR2 YYEKEE (reference sequence). The V end was cut by 8 bases, the J end by 0 bases, with 8 bases between. This CDR3 spans 13 amino acids. The sample comprised PBMCs. The TCR originated in a man in his forties in good health, CMV-negative, and a related stem cell transplant donor. The chain recombines TRBV5-5 with TRBJ2-2; D unresolved. The CDR3 sequence: CARIQSNTGELFF. CDR3 nucleotide sequence: TGTGCCAGAATCCAGTCGAACACCGGGGAGCTGTTTTTT.